Below, 17 T cell receptor beta chains from the same sample are listed, as sequenced in a study of cytomegalovirus exposure and HLA in healthy donors. Use of 60 Vbeta and 13 Jbeta primers characterized the PCR. Measured with immunoSEQ multiplex PCR; TCRdb has only the in-frame clones, and not every one. Of some 99,000 clones in the sample, nearly 70% were seen once. Sequenced sample: PBMCs. These receptors all come from a woman aged 70-85 years in good health and CMV-seropositive.

Of note for this clone: The same CDR3 also results from other DNA sequences found in this sample. The V call is TRBV7-2, the J call TRBJ2-3; TRBD2 agrees at 8 bases. This CDR3 has 15 residues. The ends lost 5 bases at V and 0 bases at J; junction bases unmatched: 4. CDR1 and CDR2 from the germline V gene are SGHTA and FQGNSA. CDR3 sequence: CASSPLAASTDTQYF. The CDR3 DNA sequence: TGTGCCAGCAGCCCACTAGCGGCCAGCACAGATACGCAGTATTTT.

V and J are TRBV30 and TRBJ2-1, with 8 positions matching TRBD1. Germline V gene lookup returns CDR1 GTSNPN and CDR2 SVGIG (reference sequence). Germline trimming cut 0 bases from V and 4 bases from J; bases unmatched to any gene: 5. This CDR3 is 15 amino acids long. The CDR3 protein is CAWSVGQGGYNEQFF. For the CDR3, the DNA is TGTGCCTGGAGTGTCGGACAGGGCGGGTACAATGAGCAGTTCTTC.

This clone was seen a handful of times. This sequence joins TRBV30 and TRBJ1-1, with D uncertain. This CDR3 is built from 11 residues. Per germline, CDR1 GTSNPN and CDR2 SVGIG (reference sequence). The V and J ends lost 7 bases and 1 base respectively, with 7 bases between them. DNA for the CDR3: TGTGCCTCCCAGTCGAACACTGAAGCTTTCTTT. It translates to CASQSNTEAFF.

The V call is TRBV5-1, the J call TRBJ1-3; 7 nucleotides match TRBD1. Germline CDR1 and CDR2: SGHRS and YFSETQ. J gave up 2 bases and V 1 base, and 9 bases lay outside the gene matches. This CDR3 is built from 17 residues. CDR3 DNA sequence: TGCGCCAGCAGCTTGCCCCGGACACAGGGGACTGGAAACACCATATATTTT. Translated, it gives CASSLPRTQGTGNTIYF.

This chain joins TRBV2 and TRBJ1-1, with D possibly matching TRBD1 (6 bases). The CDR3 covers 15 residues. V was pared by 6 bases and J by 10 bases, with 24 bases between. Germline values: CDR1 SNHLY, CDR2 FYNNEI. The CDR3 DNA follows: TGTGCCAGCAGCCTAGGGGGGGGGTTACAGGGTGGAGCTTTCTTT. It specifies CASSLGGGLQGGAFF.

To note about this clone: The sample carries other DNA sequences with the same CDR3. The chain employs TRBV5-1 and TRBJ2-5; possible D gene TRBD1, 6 bases. CDR1 is SGHRS and CDR2 is YFSETQ in the germline V gene. V was shortened by 0 bases and J by 5 bases, with 11 bases between the two germline ends. This CDR3 has 14 amino acids. CDR3 amino acids: CASSLVSGEETQYF. Written as DNA, the CDR3 is TGCGCCAGCAGCTTGGTTTCAGGGGAGGAGACCCAGTACTTC.

The table lists this clone with a few counts. The V and J genes are TRBV10-3 and TRBJ2-2, with 7 bases matching TRBD1. This CDR3 spans 17 amino acids. Trimming removed 1 base from V and 4 bases from J; junction bases left unmatched: 9. Germline assignment: CDR1 ENHRY and CDR2 SYGVKD. The CDR3 loop is CAISEFNRGTGTGELFF. CDR3 bases: TGTGCCATCAGTGAGTTTAACAGGGGAACGGGCACCGGGGAGCTGTTTTTT.

The chain has TRBV6-5 and TRBJ2-7; D gene unclear. The length of the CDR3 is 13 residues. V shed 6 bases and J shed 3 bases, with 12 bases lying between them. Germline lookup yields CDR1 MNHEY and CDR2 SVGAGI. The chain's CDR3 is CASRTLRNYEQYF. CDR3 DNA sequence: TGTGCCAGCAGGACTCTCCGCAACTACGAGCAGTACTTC.

This clone was found many times. The chain links TRBV7-2 to TRBJ2-5; TRBD2 matches 9 bases. V lost 5 bases to trimming and J lost 0 bases; unmatched junction nucleotides: 10. CDR3 size: 17 residues. The germline gives CDR1 SGHTA, CDR2 FQGNSA. The CDR3 is CASSQDEAGGYQETQYF. The CDR3 nucleotides are TGTGCCAGCAGCCAAGATGAGGCGGGGGGGTACCAAGAGACCCAGTACTTC.

Here the CDR3 DNA reads TGCGCCAGCAGCCCTTATCCTTTGACACCCTTGGTGGGACAGGGGGCTTCCTACGAGCAGTACTTC. Residues: CASSPYPLTPLVGQGASYEQYF. The chain employs TRBV5-1 and TRBJ2-7; the match to TRBD1 covers 12 bases. V trimming: 4 bases; J trimming: 1 base; junction bases outside the gene matches: 24. CDR1 SGHRS and CDR2 YFSETQ come from the germline V gene. The CDR3 is 22 amino acids.

There are a few counts of this clone. V is TRBV10-3 and J is TRBJ1-1; D possibly corresponds to TRBD1 (5 bases). The germline gives CDR1 ENHRY, CDR2 SYGVKD. The CDR3 totals 14 residues. V lost 0 bases and J lost 6, with 11 bases in between. The CDR3 here is CAISESVSGSEAFF. The CDR3 DNA is TGTGCCATCAGTGAGTCCGTGTCAGGGTCTGAAGCTTTCTTT.

This chain connects TRBV6-6 to TRBJ2-3, with 8 bases fitting TRBD2. Germline-derived CDR1 and CDR2 are MNHNY and SVGAGI (reference sequence). Unmatched junction bases numbered 12, after V lost 8 bases and J lost 5 bases. This CDR3 region has 15 residues. The CDR3 coding sequence is TGTGCCAGCCACCCGGGGGGGGATCGCCGAGATACGCAGTATTTT. It specifies CASHPGGDRRDTQYF.

This sequence joins TRBV6-6 and TRBJ1-2; D not resolved. Trimming pared 5 bases from V and 4 bases from J, leaving 17 bases between. There are 15 residues in the CDR3. Germline CDR1 reads MNHNY; CDR2 reads SVGAGI (reference sequence). The CDR3 DNA reads TGTGCCAGCAGTCCCATCCGAGGGAAAGGCTATGGCTACACCTTC. Protein: CASSPIRGKGYGYTF.

This chain links TRBV5-1 with TRBJ2-3, with D possibly being TRBD2 (5 bases). The V gene's germline CDR1 is SGHRS and CDR2 YFSETQ. The germline V and J ends were trimmed by 6 bases and 1 base, with 9 bases remaining between them. The CDR3 has 13 residues. This CDR3 is CASTAEGTDTQYF. In nucleotides, the CDR3 is TGCGCCAGCACCGCGGAGGGCACAGATACGCAGTATTTT.

The chain is built from TRBV29-1 and TRBJ1-1; TRBD1 agrees at 9 bases. V lost 7 bases and J lost 3; bases outside the gene matches: 6. Germline CDR1 reads SQVTM; CDR2 reads ANQGSEA. The CDR3 has 13 residues. The DNA of the CDR3 is TGCAGCGGACAAGGGGACAGGGACACTGAAGCTTTCTTT. The encoded protein is CSGQGDRDTEAFF.

This clone was found a few times. V is TRBV2 and J is TRBJ2-1, with 9 bases identical to TRBD1. The CDR3 totals 14 residues. The germline CDR1 and CDR2 sequences are SNHLY and FYNNEI. With V trimmed by 11 bases and J by 6 bases, 11 bases remained unmatched. The CDR3 DNA reads as TGTGCCTCCTACCGGGACAGGGACCGCAATGAGCAGTTCTTC. Its protein is CASYRDRDRNEQFF.

The V gene is TRBV11-3, the J gene TRBJ2-7, with 8 positions matching TRBD1. CDR1 and CDR2 from the germline V gene are SGHNT and YENEEA. Trimming took 4 bases from V and 1 from J; bases not matched to a gene: 3. This CDR3 region has 14 residues. CDR3 nucleotide sequence: TGTGCCAGCAGCTCGGACAGGGAATCCTACGAGCAGTACTTC. Translation gives CASSSDRESYEQYF.